These 22 T cell receptor beta chains were all obtained from the same sample, sequenced in a study of T cell repertoires in cytomegalovirus infection. These receptors' antigens are unknown. Each CDR3 protein is one row after TCRdb ran MiXCR on the reads. The profile shows about 480,000 distinct CDR3 sequences, around a third of them singletons. The source was cultured PBMCs, collected from culture after CMV antigen stimulation. The receptors were sampled from a human donor in good health (CMV status not recorded). Some clones in this sample may be carry-over from other donors' samples.

This clonotype has only a few counts. The chain uses TRBV4-3 and TRBJ2-1; 12 bases agree with TRBD2. Trimming at V came to 0 bases and at J to 7 bases, leaving 7 bases not matched to a gene. The CDR3 contains 17 residues. CDR1 is LGHNA and CDR2 is YSLEER in the germline V gene. The CDR3 nucleotides are TGCGCCAGCAGCCAAGATCCCCTAGCGGGAGGGCCGAATGAGCAGTTCTTC. Translation gives CASSQDPLAGGPNEQFF.

This chain joins TRBV6-6 and TRBJ2-7; tentative D call: TRBD1 (5 bases). Germline V gene data show CDR1 as MNHNY and CDR2 as SVGAGI (reference sequence). The CDR3 is made up of 12 amino acids. Trimming shortened V by 2 bases and J by 6 bases, and 8 bases separated the two germline ends. The CDR3 sequence is CASSYQGGEQYV. CDR3 coding DNA: TGTGCCAGCAGTTACCAGGGCGGCGAGCAGTACGTC.

This clonotype was counted between two and nine times. The chain carries TRBV7-8 and TRBJ2-2, with D maybe TRBD1 (5 bases). The CDR3 is made up of 14 amino acids. Deletions cut 2 bases from V and 7 bases from J, with 11 bases between. In germline, CDR1 is SGHVS, CDR2 FQNEAQ. The CDR3, as DNA: TGTGCCAGCAGCTTACCAGGGTTCGGCGGGGAGCTGTTTTTT. This gives the protein CASSLPGFGGELFF.

This clonotype has just a few counts. The chain joins TRBV11-3 to TRBJ2-5; 8 bases match TRBD1. Germline CDR1 SGHNT, CDR2 YENEEA. The CDR3 is made up of 12 amino acids. V shed 5 bases, J shed 4 bases, and the junction held 0 bases outside the gene matches. Here the CDR3 reads CASSQGAETQYF. As DNA, the CDR3 is TGTGCCAGCAGCCAGGGGGCAGAGACCCAGTACTTC.

At least ten counts were recorded for this clonotype. This chain uses TRBV6-2 or TRBV6-3 with TRBJ2-6; D uncertain. Trimming removed 6 bases from V and 0 bases from J, with 9 bases in between. The CDR3 loop spans 15 amino acids. Germline-derived CDR1 and CDR2 are MNHEY and SVGEGT. Written as DNA, the CDR3 is TGTGCCAGCAGCCACACCTTCTCTGGGGCCAACGTCCTGACTTTC. Translation: CASSHTFSGANVLTF.

The chain has TRBV27 and TRBJ2-7, with 8 bases that match TRBD2. The germline CDR1 and CDR2 sequences are MNHEY and SMNVEV (reference sequence). The CDR3 contains 15 residues. Unmatched junction bases numbered 10, after V lost 3 bases and J lost 6 bases. The CDR3 region is CASSFFGGRPGEQYF. The CDR3 DNA reads as TGTGCCAGCAGTTTCTTCGGCGGGAGGCCCGGCGAGCAGTACTTC.

The chain recombines TRBV7-4 with TRBJ1-2, with D unresolved. Per germline, CDR1 SGHVT and CDR2 SQSDAQ. This CDR3 comprises 15 residues. Deletions cut 2 bases from V and 3 bases from J, with 13 bases between. The CDR3: CASSLLGQAHYGYTF. The CDR3 DNA reads as TGTGCCAGCAGCTTATTGGGCCAGGCACACTATGGCTACACCTTC.

The chain employs TRBV29-1 and TRBJ2-7; no definite D call. V was trimmed by 0 bases and J by 1 base, leaving 10 bases between them. This CDR3 contains 14 residues. Germline lookup yields CDR1 SQVTM and CDR2 ANQGSEA. The CDR3 nucleotides are TGCAGCGTTGAAGAAGCAGGCCCGTCCTACGAGCAGTACTTC. This gives the protein CSVEEAGPSYEQYF.

The rearrangement links TRBV7-2 to TRBJ1-5, with no clear D. Per the germline V gene, CDR1 is SGHTA and CDR2 is FQGNSA. Trimming cost V 4 bases and J 4 bases, with 8 bases left between them. The CDR3 is 13 amino acids. The CDR3 protein is CASSSSTNQPQHF. The CDR3 bases are TGTGCCAGCAGCTCTAGCACAAATCAGCCCCAGCATTTT.

The sample holds a few counts of this clonotype. The CDR3 loop is CASSEGTGEGEQYV. As DNA, the CDR3 is TGTGCCAGCAGTGAAGGGACAGGGGAGGGCGAGCAGTACGTC. The chain has TRBV25-1 and TRBJ2-7; 10 bases line up with TRBD1. CDR1 is MGHDK, CDR2 SYGVNS, per germline. CDR3 length equals 14 residues. With V trimmed by 2 bases and J by 6 bases, 4 bases remained unmatched.

The sample holds many counts of this clonotype. In DNA, the CDR3 is TGTGCCAGCAGCGCAGGACAATACTACAATGAGCAGTTCTTC. It yields the protein CASSAGQYYNEQFF. This chain joins TRBV7-2 and TRBJ2-1, with D possibly TRBD1 on 5 matching bases. Between the trimmed V and J ends, which lost 5 bases and 3 bases, there was a span of 11 bases. Germline V gene lookup returns CDR1 SGHTA and CDR2 FQGNSA. The CDR3 is 14 residues long.

The chain couples TRBV25-1 to TRBJ1-1, with D perhaps TRBD1 (5 bases). The germline V and J ends were trimmed by 1 base and 4 bases, with 28 bases remaining between them. Germline V CDR1 and CDR2: MGHDK, SYGVNS. The CDR3 covers 20 residues. CDR3 protein: CASSESPGAGRNGLSTEAFF. The CDR3 DNA follows: TGTGCCAGCAGTGAATCCCCCGGGGCAGGGAGGAACGGCCTGAGCACTGAAGCTTTCTTT.

The chain combines TRBV24-1 with TRBJ2-1; TRBD1 matches 10 bases. Germline V lookup: CDR1 KGHDR, CDR2 SFDVKD. The junction had 9 bases not matched to a gene; V was cut back by 5 bases and J by 0 bases. CDR3 size: 18 residues. The DNA for the CDR3 is TGTGCCACCAGTGGGTCCGGACAGGGGGTAAACTCCTACAATGAGCAGTTCTTC. This translates into CATSGSGQGVNSYNEQFF.

V is TRBV4-3 and J is TRBJ2-1; 8 bases fit TRBD2. The CDR3 is made up of 17 amino acids. V shed 1 base and J 4 bases; nucleotides not matched to a gene: 9. Germline V lookup: CDR1 LGHNA, CDR2 YSLEER. The CDR3 DNA sequence: TGCGCCAGCAGCCAAGCTCCCTCAGCGGGAGAATACAATGAGCAGTTCTTC. Translated, it gives CASSQAPSAGEYNEQFF.

The DNA of the CDR3 is TGTGCCATCAGTCAGGCTCGCCACACAGATACGCAGTATTTT. Residues: CAISQARHTDTQYF. The V gene is TRBV10-3, the J gene TRBJ2-3; no reliable D call. The CDR3 covers 14 residues. Germline-derived CDR1 and CDR2 are ENHRY and SYGVKD. The ends were cut back, 5 bases at V and 2 bases at J, with 11 bases in the middle.

This clonotype was seen only a few times. The rearrangement links TRBV19 to TRBJ2-1; 13 bases line up with TRBD2. The CDR3 extends over 16 amino acids. The V gene's germline CDR1 is LNHDA and CDR2 SQIVND (reference sequence). Losses at the gene ends were 6 bases for V and 0 bases for J; bases not matched to a gene: 2. This chain's CDR3 is CASRLAGGISYNEQFF. In nucleotides, the CDR3 is TGTGCCAGTAGACTAGCGGGAGGGATCTCCTACAATGAGCAGTTCTTC.

This clonotype was counted many times. The V call is TRBV7-2, the J call TRBJ1-5; the D is unclear. The CDR3 covers 15 residues. Germline values: CDR1 SGHTA, CDR2 FQGNSA. V dropped 1 base and J dropped 0 bases, with 7 bases sitting between them. The CDR3 loop reads CASSLGRSSNQPQHF. CDR3 DNA: TGTGCCAGCAGCTTAGGAAGGTCTAGCAATCAGCCCCAGCATTTT. Together with reference TRBV7-2 and TRBJ1-5, the CDR3 gives the full variable domain: GAGVSQSPSNKVTEKGKDVELRCDPISGHTALYWYRQSLGQGLEFLIYFQGNSAPDKSGLPSDRFSAERTGGSVSTLTIQRTQQEDSAVYLCASSLGRSSNQPQHFGDGTRLSIL.

This clonotype was seen repeatedly, ten times or more. The chain couples TRBV7-2 to TRBJ2-7, with no clear D. Trimming pared 5 bases from V and 0 bases from J, leaving 5 bases between. The CDR3 loop spans 12 amino acids. CDR1 and CDR2 (germline): SGHTA, FQGNSA. CDR3 nucleotides: TGTGCCAGCAGCGGGGACTCCTACGAGCAGTACTTC. It codes for CASSGDSYEQYF.

V is TRBV7-2 and J is TRBJ2-1; 12 bases agree with TRBD2. CDR1 SGHTA and CDR2 FQGNSA come from the germline V gene. The CDR3 totals 16 residues. Germline trimming cut 3 bases from V and 4 bases from J; bases unmatched to any gene: 4. CDR3 sequence reads: CASSFLAGGLYNEQFF. In DNA form, the CDR3 reads TGTGCCAGCAGCTTCCTAGCGGGAGGGCTGTACAATGAGCAGTTCTTC.

Of note for this clonotype: A read error may account for a junction end that differs from germline. The J gene is TRBJ1-1, the V gene TRBV7-8; D not certain. The CDR3 runs to 16 residues. Germline CDR1 reads SGHVS; CDR2 reads FQNEAQ. CDR3 region: CASSLAIYNMNTEASF. CDR3 coding DNA: TGTGCCAGCAGCTTGGCTATTTACAACATGAACACTGAAGCTTCCTTT.

Only a few counts were recorded for this clonotype. The V gene is TRBV20-1, the J gene TRBJ2-2; 10 bases align to TRBD2. Germline trimming cut 5 bases from V and 7 bases from J; bases unmatched to any gene: 10. In germline, CDR1 is DFQATT, CDR2 SNEGSKA (reference sequence). The CDR3 runs 15 residues. Here the CDR3 reads CSAQTGTSVGGELFF. CDR3 bases: TGCAGTGCTCAAACCGGGACTAGCGTCGGCGGGGAGCTGTTTTTT.

This rearrangement joins TRBV4-3 to TRBJ1-2; 10 bases align to TRBD1. Germline values: CDR1 LGHNA, CDR2 YSLEER. This CDR3 is 16 amino acids long. V dropped 1 base and J dropped 3; count of bases not matched to a gene: 5. CDR3 nucleotides: TGCGCCAGCAGCCAAGGGACAGGGGGGTTCGACTATGGCTACACCTTC. It codes for CASSQGTGGFDYGYTF.